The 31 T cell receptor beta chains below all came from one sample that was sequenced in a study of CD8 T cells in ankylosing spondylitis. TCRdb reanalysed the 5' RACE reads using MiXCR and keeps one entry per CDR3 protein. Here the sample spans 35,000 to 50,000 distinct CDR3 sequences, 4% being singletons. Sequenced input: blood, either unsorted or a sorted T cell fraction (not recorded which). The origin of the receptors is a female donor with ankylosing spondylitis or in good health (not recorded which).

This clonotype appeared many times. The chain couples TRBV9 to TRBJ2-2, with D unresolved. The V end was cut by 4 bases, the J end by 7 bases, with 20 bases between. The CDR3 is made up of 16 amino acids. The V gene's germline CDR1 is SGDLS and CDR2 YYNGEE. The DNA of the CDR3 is TGTGCCAGCAGCCCTCGCTATGGGGAAAGGATCGGGGAGCTGTTTTTT. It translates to CASSPRYGERIGELFF.

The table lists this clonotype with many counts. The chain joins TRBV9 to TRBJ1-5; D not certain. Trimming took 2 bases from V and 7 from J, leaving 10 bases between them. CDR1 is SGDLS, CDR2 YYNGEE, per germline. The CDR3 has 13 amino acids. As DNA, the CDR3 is TGTGCCAGCAGCGTGAGTACAGAACAGCCCCAGCATTTT. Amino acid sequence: CASSVSTEQPQHF.

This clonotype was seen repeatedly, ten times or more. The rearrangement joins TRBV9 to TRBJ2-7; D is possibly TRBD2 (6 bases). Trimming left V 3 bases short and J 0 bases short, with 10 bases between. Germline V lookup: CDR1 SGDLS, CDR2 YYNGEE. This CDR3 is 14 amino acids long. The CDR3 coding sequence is TGTGCCAGCAGCGGGGCCGGGGGCTCCTACGAGCAGTACTTC. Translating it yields CASSGAGGSYEQYF.

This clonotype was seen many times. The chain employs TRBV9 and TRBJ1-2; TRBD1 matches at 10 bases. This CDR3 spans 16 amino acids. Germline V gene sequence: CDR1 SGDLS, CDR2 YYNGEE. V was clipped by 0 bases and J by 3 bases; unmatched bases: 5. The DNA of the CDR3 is TGTGCCAGCAGCGTAGGAGTGGGACAGGGGTACTATGGCTACACCTTC. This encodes CASSVGVGQGYYGYTF.

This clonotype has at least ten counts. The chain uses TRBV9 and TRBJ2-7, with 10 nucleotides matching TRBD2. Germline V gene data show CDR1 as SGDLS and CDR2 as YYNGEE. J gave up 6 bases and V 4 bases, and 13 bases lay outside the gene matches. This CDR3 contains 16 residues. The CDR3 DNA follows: TGTGCCAGCAGCTCTACTAGCGGGGCGACCTCCCGCGAGCAGTACTTC. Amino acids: CASSSTSGATSREQYF.

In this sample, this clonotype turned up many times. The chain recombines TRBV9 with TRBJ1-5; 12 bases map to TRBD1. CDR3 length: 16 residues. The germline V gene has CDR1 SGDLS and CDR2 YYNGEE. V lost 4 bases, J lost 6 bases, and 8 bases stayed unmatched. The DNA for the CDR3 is TGTGCCAGCAGCTTAGGGACAGGGGGCGACCGTCAGCCCCAGCATTTT. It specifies CASSLGTGGDRQPQHF.

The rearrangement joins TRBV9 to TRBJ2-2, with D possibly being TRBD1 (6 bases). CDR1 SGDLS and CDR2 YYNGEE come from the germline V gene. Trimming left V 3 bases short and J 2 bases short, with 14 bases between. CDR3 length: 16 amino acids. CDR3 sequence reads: CASSASRTVNTGELFF. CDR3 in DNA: TGTGCCAGCAGCGCATCACGGACAGTAAACACCGGGGAGCTGTTTTTT.

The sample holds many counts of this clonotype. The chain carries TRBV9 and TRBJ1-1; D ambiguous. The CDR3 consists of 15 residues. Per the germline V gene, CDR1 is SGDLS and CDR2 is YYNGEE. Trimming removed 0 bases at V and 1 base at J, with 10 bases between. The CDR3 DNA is TGTGCCAGCAGCGTAGAAATTGGGAGGAACACTGAAGCTTTCTTT. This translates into CASSVEIGRNTEAFF.

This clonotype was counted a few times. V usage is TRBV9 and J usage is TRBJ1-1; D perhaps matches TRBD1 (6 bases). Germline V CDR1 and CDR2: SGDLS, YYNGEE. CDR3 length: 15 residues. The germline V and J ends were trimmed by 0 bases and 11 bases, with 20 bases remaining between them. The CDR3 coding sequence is TGTGCCAGCAGCGTAGAAGGGACAAACTTCGGTGAGGCTTTCTTT. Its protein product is CASSVEGTNFGEAFF.

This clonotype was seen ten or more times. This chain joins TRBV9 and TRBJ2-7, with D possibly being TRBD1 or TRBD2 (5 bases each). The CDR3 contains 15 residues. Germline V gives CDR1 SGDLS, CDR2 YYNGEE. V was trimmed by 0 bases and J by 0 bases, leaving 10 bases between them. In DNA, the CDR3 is TGTGCCAGCAGCGTAGGAGGGGAAAGCTCCTACGAGCAGTACTTC. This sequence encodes CASSVGGESSYEQYF.

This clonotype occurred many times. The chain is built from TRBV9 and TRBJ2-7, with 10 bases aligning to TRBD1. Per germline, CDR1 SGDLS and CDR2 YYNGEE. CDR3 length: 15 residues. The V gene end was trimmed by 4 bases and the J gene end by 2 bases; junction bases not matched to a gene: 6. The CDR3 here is CASSLRDRGPYEQYF. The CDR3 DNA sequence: TGTGCCAGCAGCCTCCGGGACAGGGGCCCCTACGAGCAGTACTTC.

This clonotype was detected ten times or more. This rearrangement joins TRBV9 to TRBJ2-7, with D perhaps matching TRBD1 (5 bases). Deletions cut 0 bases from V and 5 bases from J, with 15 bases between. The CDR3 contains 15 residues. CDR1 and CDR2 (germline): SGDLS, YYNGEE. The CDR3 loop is CASSVEATGRDEQYF. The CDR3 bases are TGTGCCAGCAGCGTAGAGGCAACAGGTAGGGACGAGCAGTACTTC.

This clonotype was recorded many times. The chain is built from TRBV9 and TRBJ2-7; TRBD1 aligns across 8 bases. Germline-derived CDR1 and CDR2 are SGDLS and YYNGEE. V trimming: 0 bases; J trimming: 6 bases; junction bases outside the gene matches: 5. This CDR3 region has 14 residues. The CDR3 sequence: CASSVGLQGVEQYF. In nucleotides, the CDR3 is TGTGCCAGCAGCGTAGGGCTACAGGGGGTCGAGCAGTACTTC. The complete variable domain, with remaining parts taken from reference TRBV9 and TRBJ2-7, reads DSGVTQTPKHLITATGQRVTLRCSPRSGDLSVYWYQQSLDQGLQFLIQYYNGEERAKGNILERFSAQQFPDLHSELNLSSLELGDSALYFCASSVGLQGVEQYFGPGTRLTVT.

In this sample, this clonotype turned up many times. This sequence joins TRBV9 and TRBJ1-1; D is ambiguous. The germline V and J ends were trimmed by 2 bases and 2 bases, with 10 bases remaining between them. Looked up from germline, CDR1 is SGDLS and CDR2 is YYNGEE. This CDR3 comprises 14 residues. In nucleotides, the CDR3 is TGTGCCAGCAGCGTTGGTCCAGGCAACACTGAAGCTTTCTTT. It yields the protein CASSVGPGNTEAFF.

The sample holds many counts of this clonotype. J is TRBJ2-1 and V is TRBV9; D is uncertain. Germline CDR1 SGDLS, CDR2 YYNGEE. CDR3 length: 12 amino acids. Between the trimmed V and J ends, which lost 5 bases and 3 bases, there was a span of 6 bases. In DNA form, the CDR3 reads TGTGCCAGCAGTCTATACTACAATGAGCAGTTCTTC. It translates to CASSLYYNEQFF.

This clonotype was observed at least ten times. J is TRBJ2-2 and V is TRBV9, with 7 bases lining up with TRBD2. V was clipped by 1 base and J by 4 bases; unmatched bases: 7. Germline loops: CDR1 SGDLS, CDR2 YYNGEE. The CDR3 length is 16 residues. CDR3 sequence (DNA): TGTGCCAGCAGCGTAAGTGGACTAGGTTCCACCGGGGAGCTGTTTTTT. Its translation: CASSVSGLGSTGELFF. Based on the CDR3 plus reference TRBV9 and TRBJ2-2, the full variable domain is DSGVTQTPKHLITATGQRVTLRCSPRSGDLSVYWYQQSLDQGLQFLIQYYNGEERAKGNILERFSAQQFPDLHSELNLSSLELGDSALYFCASSVSGLGSTGELFFGEGSRLTVL.

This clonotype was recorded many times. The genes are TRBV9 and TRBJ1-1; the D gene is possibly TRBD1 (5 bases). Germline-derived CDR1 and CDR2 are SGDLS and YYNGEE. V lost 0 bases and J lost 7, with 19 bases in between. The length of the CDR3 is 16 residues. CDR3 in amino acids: CASSVVGAGQSLEAFF. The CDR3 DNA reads TGTGCCAGCAGCGTAGTAGGCGCGGGGCAGAGTCTTGAAGCTTTCTTT.

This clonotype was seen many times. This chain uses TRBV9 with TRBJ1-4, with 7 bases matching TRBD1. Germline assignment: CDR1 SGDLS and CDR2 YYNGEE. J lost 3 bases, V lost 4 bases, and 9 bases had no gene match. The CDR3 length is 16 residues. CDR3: CASSPRQGWANEKLFF. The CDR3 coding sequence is TGTGCCAGCAGCCCAAGACAGGGATGGGCTAATGAAAAACTGTTTTTT.

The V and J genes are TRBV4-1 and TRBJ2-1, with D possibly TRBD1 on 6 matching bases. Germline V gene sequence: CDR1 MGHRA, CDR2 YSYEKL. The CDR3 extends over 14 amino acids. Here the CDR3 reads CSQQGRPEPNEQFF. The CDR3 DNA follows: TGCAGTCAGCAGGGGCGCCCAGAGCCCAATGAGCAGTTCTTC.

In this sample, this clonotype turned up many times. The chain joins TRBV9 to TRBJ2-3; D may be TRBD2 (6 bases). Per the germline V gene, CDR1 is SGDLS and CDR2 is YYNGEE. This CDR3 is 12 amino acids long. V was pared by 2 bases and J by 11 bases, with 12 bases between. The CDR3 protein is CASSVGGLGQYF. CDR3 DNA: TGTGCCAGCAGCGTTGGGGGACTGGGGCAGTATTTT.

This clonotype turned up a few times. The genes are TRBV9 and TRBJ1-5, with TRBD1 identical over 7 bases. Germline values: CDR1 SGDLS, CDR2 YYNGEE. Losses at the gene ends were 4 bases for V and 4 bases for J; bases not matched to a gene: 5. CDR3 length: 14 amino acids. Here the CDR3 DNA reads TGTGCCAGCAGCCTGGGACAGAATAATCAGCCCCAGCATTTT. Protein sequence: CASSLGQNNQPQHF.

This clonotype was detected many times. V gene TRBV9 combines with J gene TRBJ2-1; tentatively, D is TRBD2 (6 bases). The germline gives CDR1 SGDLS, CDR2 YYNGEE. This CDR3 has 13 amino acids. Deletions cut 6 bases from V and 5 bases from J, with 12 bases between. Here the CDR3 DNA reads TGTGCCAGCAACTCCGGGGGTAACAATGAGCAGTTCTTC. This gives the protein CASNSGGNNEQFF. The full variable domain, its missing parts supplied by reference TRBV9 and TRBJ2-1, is DSGVTQTPKHLITATGQRVTLRCSPRSGDLSVYWYQQSLDQGLQFLIQYYNGEERAKGNILERFSAQQFPDLHSELNLSSLELGDSALYFCASNSGGNNEQFFGPGTRLTVL.

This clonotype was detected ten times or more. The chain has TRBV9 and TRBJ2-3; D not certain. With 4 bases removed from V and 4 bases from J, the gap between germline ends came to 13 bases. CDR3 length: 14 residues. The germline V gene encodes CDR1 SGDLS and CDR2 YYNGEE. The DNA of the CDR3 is TGTGCCAGCAGCCTAAATCTAGATTCAGATACGCAGTATTTT. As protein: CASSLNLDSDTQYF.

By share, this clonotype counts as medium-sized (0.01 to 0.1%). CDR3 bases: TGTGCCAGCAGCGCCTCGACTAGCGGGGGCCAATGGGAGGGGGAGCAGTACTTC. Translation gives CASSASTSGGQWEGEQYF. The rearrangement links TRBV9 to TRBJ2-7; 12 nucleotides match TRBD2. The CDR3 spans 18 residues. V shed 3 bases and J 7 bases; nucleotides not matched to a gene: 17. Per germline, CDR1 SGDLS and CDR2 YYNGEE.

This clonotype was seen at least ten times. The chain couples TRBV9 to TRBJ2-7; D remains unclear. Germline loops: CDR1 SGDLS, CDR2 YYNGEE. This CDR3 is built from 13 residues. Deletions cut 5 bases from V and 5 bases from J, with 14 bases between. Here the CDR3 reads CASSQAHDNEQYF. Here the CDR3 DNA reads TGTGCCAGCAGTCAGGCTCACGACAACGAGCAGTACTTC. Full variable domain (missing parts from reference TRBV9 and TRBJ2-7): DSGVTQTPKHLITATGQRVTLRCSPRSGDLSVYWYQQSLDQGLQFLIQYYNGEERAKGNILERFSAQQFPDLHSELNLSSLELGDSALYFCASSQAHDNEQYFGPGTRLTVT.

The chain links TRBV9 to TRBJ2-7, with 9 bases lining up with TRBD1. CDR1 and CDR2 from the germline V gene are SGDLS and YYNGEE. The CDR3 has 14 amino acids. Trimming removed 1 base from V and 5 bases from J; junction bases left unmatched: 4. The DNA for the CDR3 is TGTGCCAGCAGCGTAACCCGGGACAGGGACGAGCAGTACTTC. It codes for CASSVTRDRDEQYF.

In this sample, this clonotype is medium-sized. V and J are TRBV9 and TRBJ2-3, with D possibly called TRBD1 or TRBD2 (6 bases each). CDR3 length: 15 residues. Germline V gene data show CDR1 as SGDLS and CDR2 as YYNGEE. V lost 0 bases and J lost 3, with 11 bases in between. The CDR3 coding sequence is TGTGCCAGCAGCGTAGGCCAGGGGAGGACAGATACGCAGTATTTT. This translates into CASSVGQGRTDTQYF.

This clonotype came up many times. CDR3 sequence: CASSVALYGNNEQFF. CDR3 DNA: TGTGCCAGCAGCGTAGCGTTGTATGGGAACAATGAGCAGTTCTTC. The chain has TRBV9 and TRBJ2-1; no definite D call. The CDR3 totals 15 residues. V lost 0 bases and J lost 5, with 12 bases in between. From germline, CDR1 is SGDLS and CDR2 YYNGEE.

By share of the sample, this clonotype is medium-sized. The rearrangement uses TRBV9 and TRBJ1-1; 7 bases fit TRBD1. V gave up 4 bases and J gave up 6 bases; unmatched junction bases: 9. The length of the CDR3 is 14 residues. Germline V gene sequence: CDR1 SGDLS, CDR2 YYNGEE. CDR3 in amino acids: CASSKLTGASEAFF. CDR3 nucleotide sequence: TGTGCCAGCAGCAAGCTAACAGGGGCATCTGAAGCTTTCTTT.

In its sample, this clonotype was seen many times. The CDR3 coding sequence is TGTGCCAGCAGCCCGGGGGTGGGGAATGAAAAACTGTTTTTT. It encodes CASSPGVGNEKLFF. The J gene is TRBJ1-4, the V gene TRBV9, with D possibly matching TRBD1 (5 bases). The germline CDR1 and CDR2 sequences are SGDLS and YYNGEE. V was shortened by 4 bases and J by 5 bases, with 12 bases between the two germline ends. This CDR3 contains 14 residues.

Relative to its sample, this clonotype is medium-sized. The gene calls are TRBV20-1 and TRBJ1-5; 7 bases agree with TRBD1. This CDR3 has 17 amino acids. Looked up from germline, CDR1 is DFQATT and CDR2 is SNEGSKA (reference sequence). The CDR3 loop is CRRMGTGANPSNQPQHF. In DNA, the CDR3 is TGCCGCCGAATGGGAACAGGGGCAAATCCTAGCAATCAGCCCCAGCATTTT.